This T cell receptor (beta chain) was sequenced in a study of T-cell memory formation after mild COVID-19. Study findings and constraints: Among contracting clones, CD4+ were mainly CM/EM and CD8+ enriched in EMRA.

A word on this clonotype: No antigen is known for it.

TCRdb recomputed calls from the 5' RACE reads with MiXCR, one row per CDR3 protein. Among around 200,000 distinct CDR3 sequences, 8% to 11% were seen once, and the ten largest hold around 3.3%. Material: PBMCs or a T cell subset sorted from them (not recorded which). The clonotype was recovered from a man between 18 and 29 years old who had mild COVID-19 (a few samples of this study predate the infection). Cell type and time point are not known.

CDR3 residues: CASSLGLTGRTEAFF. For the CDR3, the DNA is TGTGCCAGCAGCTTAGGTCTCACAGGCCGCACTGAAGCTTTCTTT. The rearrangement links TRBV7-9 to TRBJ1-1; D may be TRBD1 (5 bases). Germline V gives CDR1 SEHNR, CDR2 FQNEAQ (reference sequence). The CDR3 consists of 15 residues. V was pared by 1 base and J by 4 bases, with 13 bases between.